The clone carrying this TCR beta chain has only one observation. Its matching antigen is unknown. This entry comes from a study of T cell responses to AZD1222 COVID-19 vaccine. Findings of the study overall: It was only after the peak T cell response that any repertoires were sampled.

This CDR3 has 13 residues. Trimming stripped 1 base from V and 9 bases from J, with 13 bases between. Germline V lookup: CDR1 LGHDT, CDR2 YNNKEL (reference sequence). Repertoires were generated with immunoSEQ multiplex PCR, while TCRdb's copy carries only in-frame clones and drops some. The profile shows some 280,000 clones, almost 95% of them singletons. The gene calls are TRBV3-1 (or the pseudogene TRBV3-2) and TRBJ2-7; D could derive from TRBD1 or TRBD2 (5 bases each). This receptor was obtained from an adult who received the AZD1222 COVID-19 vaccine. Specimen: peripheral blood, collected 28 days after the second AZD1222 dose. The CDR3 protein is CASSQVGRGGQYF. The DNA of the CDR3 is TGTGCCAGCAGCCAAGTAGGCCGGGGCGGGCAGTACTTC.